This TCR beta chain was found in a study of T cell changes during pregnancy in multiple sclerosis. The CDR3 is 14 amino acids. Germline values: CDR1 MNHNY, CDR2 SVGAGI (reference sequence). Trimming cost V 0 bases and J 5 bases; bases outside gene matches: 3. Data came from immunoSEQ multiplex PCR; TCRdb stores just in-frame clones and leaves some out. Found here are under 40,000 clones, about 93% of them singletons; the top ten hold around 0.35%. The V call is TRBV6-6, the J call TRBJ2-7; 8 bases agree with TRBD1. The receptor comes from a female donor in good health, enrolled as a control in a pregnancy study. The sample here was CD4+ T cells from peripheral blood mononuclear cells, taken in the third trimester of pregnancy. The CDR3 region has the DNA TGTGCCAGCAGTTACTCGGGCAGGGGGCACGAGCAGTACTTC. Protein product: CASSYSGRGHEQYF.